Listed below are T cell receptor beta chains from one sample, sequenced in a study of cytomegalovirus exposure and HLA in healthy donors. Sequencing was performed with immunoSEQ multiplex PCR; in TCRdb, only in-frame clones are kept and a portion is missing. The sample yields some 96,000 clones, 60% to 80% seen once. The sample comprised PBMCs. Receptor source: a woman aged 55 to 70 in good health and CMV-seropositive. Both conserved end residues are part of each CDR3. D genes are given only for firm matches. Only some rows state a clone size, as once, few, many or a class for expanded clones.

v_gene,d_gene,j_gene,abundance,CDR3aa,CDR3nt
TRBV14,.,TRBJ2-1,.,CASSQDRGDEQFF,TGTGCCAGCAGCCAAGACAGGGGCGATGAGCAGTTCTTC
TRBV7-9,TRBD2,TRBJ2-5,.,CASSLGVLAGDGYQETQYF,TGTGCCAGCAGCTTAGGTGTCCTAGCGGGAGACGGGTACCAAGAGACCCAGTACTTC
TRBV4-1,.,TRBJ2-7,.,CASSQHSNYEQYF,TGCGCCAGCAGCCAACACTCGAACTACGAGCAGTACTTC
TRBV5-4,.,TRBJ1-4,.,CASSPGGMTNEKLFF,TGTGCCAGCAGCCCTGGGGGGATGACTAATGAAAAACTGTTTTTT
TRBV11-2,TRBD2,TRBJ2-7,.,CASSLVGTSGVYEQYF,TGTGCCAGCAGCTTAGTTGGGACTAGCGGGGTGTACGAGCAGTACTTC
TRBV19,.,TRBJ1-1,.,CASNRVATEAFF,TGTGCCAGTAACAGGGTGGCCACTGAAGCTTTCTTT
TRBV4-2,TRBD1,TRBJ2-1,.,CASSQPGQGGEQFF,TGTGCCAGCAGCCAACCGGGACAGGGAGGTGAGCAGTTCTTC
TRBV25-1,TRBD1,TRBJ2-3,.,CASSLDRAADTQYF,TGTGCCAGCTCCCTTGACAGGGCGGCAGATACGCAGTATTTT
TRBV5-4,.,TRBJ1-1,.,CASSLAGGRNTEAFF,TGTGCCAGCAGCTTGGCCGGGGGAAGGAACACTGAAGCTTTCTTT
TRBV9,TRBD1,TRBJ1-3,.,CASTRTGSGNTIYF,TGTGCCAGCACCAGGACAGGGTCTGGAAACACCATATATTTT
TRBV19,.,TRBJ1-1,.,CASSMGDLMNTEAFF,TGTGCCAGTAGTATGGGAGATCTTATGAACACTGAAGCTTTCTTT
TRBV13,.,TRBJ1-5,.,CASSHQGSGQPQHF,TGTGCCAGCTCACATCAGGGTAGCGGTCAGCCCCAGCATTTT
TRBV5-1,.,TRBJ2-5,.,CASSLTRLYQETQYF,TGCGCCAGCAGCTTAACGCGGCTGTACCAAGAGACCCAGTACTTC
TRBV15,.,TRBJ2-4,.,CATKRAENIQYF,TGTGCCACCAAACGAGCCGAAAACATTCAGTACTTC
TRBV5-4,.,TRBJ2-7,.,CASSMDSFFSYEQYF,TGTGCCAGCAGCATGGACAGTTTTTTTTCCTACGAGCAGTACTTC
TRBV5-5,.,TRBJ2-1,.,CASSLGPGSGQFF,TGTGCCAGCAGCTTGGGCCCGGGGAGCGGGCAGTTCTTC
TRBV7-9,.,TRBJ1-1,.,CASRPVGTLPEAFF,TGTGCCAGCAGACCTGTCGGGACACTCCCTGAAGCTTTCTTT
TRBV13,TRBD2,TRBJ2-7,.,CASSLEASGRGTYEQYF,TGTGCCAGCAGCTTAGAGGCTAGCGGGAGGGGAACCTACGAGCAGTACTTC
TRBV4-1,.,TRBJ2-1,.,CASSQVAGLYNEQFF,TGCGCCAGCAGCCAAGTTGCCGGACTCTACAATGAGCAGTTCTTC
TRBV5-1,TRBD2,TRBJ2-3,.,CASSLVGLAGGTDTQYF,TGCGCCAGCAGCTTGGTGGGACTAGCGGGAGGCACAGATACGCAGTATTTT
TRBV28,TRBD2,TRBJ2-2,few,CASSLPGGTGELFF,TGTGCCAGCAGTTTACCGGGAGGCACCGGGGAGCTGTTTTTT
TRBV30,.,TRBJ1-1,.,CAWRGQGPTEAFF,TGTGCCTGGAGGGGTCAGGGGCCGACTGAAGCTTTCTTT
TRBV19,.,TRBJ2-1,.,CASSVDLSRVGSNEQFF,TGTGCCAGTAGTGTCGACCTTAGCAGGGTGGGGTCCAATGAGCAGTTCTTC
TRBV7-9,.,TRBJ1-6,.,CASSLGGTESSPLHF,TGTGCCAGCAGCTTAGGTGGGACTGAGTCTTCACCCCTCCACTTT
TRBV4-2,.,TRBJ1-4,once,CASSQEGRALNEKLFF,TGTGCCAGCAGCCAAGAGGGCAGGGCCCTTAATGAAAAACTGTTTTTT
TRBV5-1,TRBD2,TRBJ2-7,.,CASSPTSQEQYF,TGCGCCAGCAGCCCGACTAGCCAGGAGCAGTACTTC
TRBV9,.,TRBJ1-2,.,CASSVGTTPDYGYTF,TGTGCCAGCAGCGTAGGGACTACCCCAGACTATGGCTACACCTTC
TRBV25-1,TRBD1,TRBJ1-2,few,CASSTTGANYGYTF,TGTGCCAGCAGTACGACAGGGGCAAACTATGGCTACACCTTC
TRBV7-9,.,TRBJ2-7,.,CASSPSSSYEQYF,TGTGCCAGCAGCCCAAGTAGCTCCTACGAGCAGTACTTC
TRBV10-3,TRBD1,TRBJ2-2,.,CAIRGTGSTGELFF,TGTGCCATCAGGGGGACAGGGTCCACCGGGGAGCTGTTTTTT
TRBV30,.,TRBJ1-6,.,CAWSAPGSPLHF,TGTGCCTGGAGTGCCCCCGGTTCACCCCTCCACTTT
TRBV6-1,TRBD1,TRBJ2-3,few,CAIQGADTQYF,TGTGCCATCCAGGGGGCAGATACGCAGTATTTT
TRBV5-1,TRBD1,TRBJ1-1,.,CASSSDADRGTAFF,TGCGCCAGCAGCTCGGACGCGGACAGGGGGACAGCTTTCTTT
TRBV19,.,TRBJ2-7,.,CASSMGRAYEQYF,TGTGCCAGTAGTATGGGCAGAGCCTACGAGCAGTACTTC
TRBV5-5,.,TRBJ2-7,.,CASSPGQGGYEQYF,TGTGCCAGCAGCCCCGGACAAGGGGGCTACGAGCAGTACTTC
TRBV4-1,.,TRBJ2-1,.,CASSQDRSYNEQFF,TGCGCCAGCAGCCAAGATCGCAGTTACAATGAGCAGTTCTTC
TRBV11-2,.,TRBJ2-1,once,CASSLARVPQFF,TGTGCCAGCAGCTTAGCCAGGGTTCCCCAGTTCTTC
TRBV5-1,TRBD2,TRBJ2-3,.,CASKTSGRSDTQYF,TGCGCCAGCAAGACTAGCGGGAGGTCAGATACGCAGTATTTT
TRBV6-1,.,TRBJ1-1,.,CASSVSGNTEAFF,TGTGCCAGCAGTGTTTCAGGGAACACTGAAGCTTTCTTT
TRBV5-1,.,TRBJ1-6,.,CASRRGGTYNSPLHF,TGCGCCAGCAGACGCGGGGGAACTTATAATTCACCCCTCCACTTT
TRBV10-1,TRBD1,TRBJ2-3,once,CASSPARQGYTDTQYF,TGCGCCAGCAGCCCCGCTCGACAGGGATACACAGATACGCAGTATTTT
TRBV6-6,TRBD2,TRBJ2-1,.,CASSHGGGQSEQFF,TGTGCCAGCAGCCACGGCGGGGGGCAAAGTGAGCAGTTCTTC
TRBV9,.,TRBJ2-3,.,CASSAEGLAPDTQYF,TGTGCCAGCAGCGCCGAAGGGCTAGCCCCAGATACGCAGTATTTT
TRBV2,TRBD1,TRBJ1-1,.,CASQKGQSMNTEAFF,TGTGCCTCCCAAAAGGGACAGTCTATGAACACTGAAGCTTTCTTT
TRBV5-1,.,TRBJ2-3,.,CASSLAASGTDTQYF,TGCGCCAGCAGCTTGGCGGCTAGCGGCACAGATACGCAGTATTTT